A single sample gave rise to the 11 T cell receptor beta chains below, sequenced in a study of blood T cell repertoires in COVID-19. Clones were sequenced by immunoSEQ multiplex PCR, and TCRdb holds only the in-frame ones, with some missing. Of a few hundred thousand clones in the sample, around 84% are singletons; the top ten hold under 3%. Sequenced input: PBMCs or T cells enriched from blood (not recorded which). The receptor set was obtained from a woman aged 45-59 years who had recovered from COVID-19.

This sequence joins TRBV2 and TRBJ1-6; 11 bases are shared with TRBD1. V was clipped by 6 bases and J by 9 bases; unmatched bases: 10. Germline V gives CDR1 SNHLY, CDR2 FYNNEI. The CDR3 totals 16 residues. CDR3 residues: CASSATTDRGLSPLHF. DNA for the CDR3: TGTGCCAGCAGCGCCACCACGGACAGGGGGCTTTCACCCCTCCACTTT.

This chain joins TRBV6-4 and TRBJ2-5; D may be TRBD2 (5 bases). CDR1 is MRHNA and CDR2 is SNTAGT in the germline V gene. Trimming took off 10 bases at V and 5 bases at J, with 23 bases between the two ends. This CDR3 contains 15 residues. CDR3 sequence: CATSKRVTSHETQYF. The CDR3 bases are TGTGCCACCTCAAAACGCGTAACTAGTCATGAGACCCAGTACTTC.

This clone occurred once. The CDR3 spells CASSPLSGLDTQYF. The CDR3 DNA is TGTGCCAGCTCACCACTCTCGGGTTTAGATACGCAGTATTTT. V gene TRBV18 combines with J gene TRBJ2-3; the D is unclear. The V gene's germline CDR1 is KGHSH and CDR2 LQKENI. CDR3 length: 14 amino acids. The V gene lost 1 base and the J gene lost 5 bases, with 10 bases spanning the gap.

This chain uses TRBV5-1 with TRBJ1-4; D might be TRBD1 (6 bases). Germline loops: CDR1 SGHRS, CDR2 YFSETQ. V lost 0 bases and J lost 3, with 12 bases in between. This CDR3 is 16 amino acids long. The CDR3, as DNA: TGCGCCAGCAGCTTGGGTCCGCGGGGGCCTAATGAAAAACTGTTTTTT. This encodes CASSLGPRGPNEKLFF.

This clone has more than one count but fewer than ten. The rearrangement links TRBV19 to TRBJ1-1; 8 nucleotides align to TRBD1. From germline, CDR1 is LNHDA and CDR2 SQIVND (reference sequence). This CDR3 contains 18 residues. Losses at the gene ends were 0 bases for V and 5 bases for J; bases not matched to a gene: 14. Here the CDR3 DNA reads TGTGCCAGTAGTATAGATCCCGGACAGGGTGAACAGGGTACTGAAGCTTTCTTT. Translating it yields CASSIDPGQGEQGTEAFF. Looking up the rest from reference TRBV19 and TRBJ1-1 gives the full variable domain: DGGITQSPKYLFRKEGQNVTLSCEQNLNHDAMYWYRQDPGQGLRLIYYSQIVNDFQKGDIAEGYSVSREKKESFPLTVTSAQKNPTAFYLCASSIDPGQGEQGTEAFFGQGTRLTVV.

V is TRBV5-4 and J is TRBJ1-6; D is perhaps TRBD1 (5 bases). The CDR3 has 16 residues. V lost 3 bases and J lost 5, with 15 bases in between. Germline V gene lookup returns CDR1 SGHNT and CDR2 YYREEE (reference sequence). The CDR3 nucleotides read TGTGCCAGCAGCTCCAGAGCAGGGATGAATAATTCACCCCTCCACTTT. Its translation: CASSSRAGMNNSPLHF.

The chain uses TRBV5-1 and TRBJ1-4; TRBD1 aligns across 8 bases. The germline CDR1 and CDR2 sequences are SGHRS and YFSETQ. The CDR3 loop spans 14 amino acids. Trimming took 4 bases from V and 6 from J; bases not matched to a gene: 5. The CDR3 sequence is CASSGLDRDEKLFF. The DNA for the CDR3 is TGCGCCAGCAGCGGACTGGACAGGGATGAAAAACTGTTTTTT.

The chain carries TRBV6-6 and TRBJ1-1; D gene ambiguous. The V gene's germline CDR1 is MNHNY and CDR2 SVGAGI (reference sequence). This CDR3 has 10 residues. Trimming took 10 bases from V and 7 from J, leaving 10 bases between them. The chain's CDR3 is CATVGVEAFF. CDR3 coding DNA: TGTGCCACCGTCGGAGTTGAAGCTTTCTTT.

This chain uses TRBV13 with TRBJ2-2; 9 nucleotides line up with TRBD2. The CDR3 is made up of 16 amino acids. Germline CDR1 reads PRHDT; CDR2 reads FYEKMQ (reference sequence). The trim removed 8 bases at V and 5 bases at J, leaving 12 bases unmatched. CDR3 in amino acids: CASANGGLAGTGELFF. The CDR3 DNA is TGTGCCAGCGCCAACGGGGGTCTAGCGGGGACCGGGGAGCTGTTTTTT.

CDR3 region: CASSRSDTGELFF. The DNA for the CDR3 is TGTGCCAGCAGCCGTAGTGACACCGGGGAGCTGTTTTTT. V is TRBV7-2 and J is TRBJ2-2; D is undetermined. Trimming shortened V by 5 bases and J by 3 bases, and 7 bases separated the two germline ends. The CDR3 has 13 amino acids. Germline-derived CDR1 and CDR2 are SGHTA and FQGNSA.

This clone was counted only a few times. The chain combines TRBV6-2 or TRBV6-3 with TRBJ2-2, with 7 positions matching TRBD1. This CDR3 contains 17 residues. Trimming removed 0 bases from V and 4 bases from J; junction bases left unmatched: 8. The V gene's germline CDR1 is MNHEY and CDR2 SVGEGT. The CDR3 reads CASSYSGVNRGTGELFF. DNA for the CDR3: TGTGCCAGCAGTTACTCTGGGGTTAACAGGGGCACCGGGGAGCTGTTTTTT.